This is a list of T cell receptor beta chains from one sample in a study of vaccination and CD4 T cells after COVID-19. TCRdb reprocessed the PCR reads via MiXCR and lists one record per CDR3 protein. Among some 10,000 distinct CDR3 sequences listed, 31% were seen once. No antigen has been identified for these receptors. Sequencing used CD4+ T cells from blood, cultured in vitro. The receptors stem from a human donor who had recovered from COVID-19. The CDR3 runs from the conserved cysteine through the conserved F or W. Fields, in order: V gene, CDR3 protein.

TRBV12-3/TRBV12-4 | CASSPTRQGKQYF
TRBV7-9 | CASSLGGTGVLHEQYF
TRBV19 | CASSMTTGELFF
TRBV7-2 | CASSLAPSGGATDTQYF
TRBV5-1 | CASSFPMGTGGTEAFF
TRBV3-1 | CASSQEGAHEQFF
TRBV6-1 | CASSEAGALGGAAYGYTF
TRBV11-3 | CASSFSGGAGETQYF
TRBV19 | CASSPPRGSEAFF
TRBV6-5 | CASSYGGYTEAFF
TRBV6-1 | CASSIRQGAIGYEQYF
TRBV6-1 | CASRGTSSEQYF
TRBV7-8 | CASSYTRGTEAFF
TRBV20-1 | CSARSWRGYNEQFF
TRBV11-3 | CASSADGSVSPLHF
TRBV30 | CAWGKPPNYGYTF
TRBV5-1 | CASSSEGTEAFF
TRBV5-4 | CASSQGDPTVYQPQHF
TRBV6-2/TRBV6-3 | CASSYLGPPYEQYF
TRBV10-3 | CAITEGPESSYEQYF
TRBV6-1 | CASSEGGSFGQYF
TRBV6-1 | CASSHRGAYGYTF